This T cell receptor (beta chain) is from a study of T cell responses to AZD1222 COVID-19 vaccine. Sequencing was performed with immunoSEQ multiplex PCR; in TCRdb, only in-frame clones are kept and a portion is missing. The profile shows over 100,000 clones, around 90% of them singletons. Germline V lookup: CDR1 LNHDA, CDR2 SQIVND (reference sequence). The V end lost 3 bases, the J end lost 0 bases, and 5 bases lay between the germline ends. The CDR3 length is 13 residues. A word on this clone: Its matching antigen is unknown.

Findings and caveats of the study: Across spike, vaccine-associated CD4 TCRs were found, dominant at 160-218 and 743-854.

The sequences come from peripheral blood, collected on day 0 of AZD1222 vaccination. This chain joins TRBV19 and TRBJ1-1, with D unresolved. This receptor was taken from an adult in good health. The CDR3 DNA reads as TGTGCCAGTAGTATGGCAGTGAACACTGAAGCTTTCTTT. Protein sequence: CASSMAVNTEAFF.